This T cell receptor beta chain was sequenced for a study of cytomegalovirus exposure and HLA in healthy donors. The wider study: Sequencing of around 200 million T cells in an earlier analysis found 90 million to 120 million unique TCR beta sequences. Study outcomes and limitations: Per a later analysis, about 15,000 TCR beta sequences showed association with HLA alleles at 0.05 false discovery rate. Three of the chains that were CMV-associated were confirmed in vitro to be specific for CMV antigens.

It was with 60 Vbeta and 13 Jbeta primers that the PCR ran. Libraries were prepared by immunoSEQ multiplex PCR; TCRdb keeps only in-frame clonotypes and omits some of them. The sample yields 55,000 to 80,000 clones, around 63% seen once. As for this clone: Antigen specificity is unknown.

Sequencing input: PBMCs. This receptor was obtained from a woman between 25 and 40 years old in good health and CMV-seronegative.

CDR3 sequence reads: CASSPRHYVFSEQFF. The CDR3 DNA reads as TGTGCCAGCAGTCCGCGACATTACGTGTTTTCTGAGCAGTTCTTC. The genes are TRBV6-6 and TRBJ2-1; no firm D call. This CDR3 contains 15 residues. Trimming took off 5 bases at V and 9 bases at J, with 20 bases between the two ends. Germline V gene sequence: CDR1 MNHNY, CDR2 SVGAGI (reference sequence).